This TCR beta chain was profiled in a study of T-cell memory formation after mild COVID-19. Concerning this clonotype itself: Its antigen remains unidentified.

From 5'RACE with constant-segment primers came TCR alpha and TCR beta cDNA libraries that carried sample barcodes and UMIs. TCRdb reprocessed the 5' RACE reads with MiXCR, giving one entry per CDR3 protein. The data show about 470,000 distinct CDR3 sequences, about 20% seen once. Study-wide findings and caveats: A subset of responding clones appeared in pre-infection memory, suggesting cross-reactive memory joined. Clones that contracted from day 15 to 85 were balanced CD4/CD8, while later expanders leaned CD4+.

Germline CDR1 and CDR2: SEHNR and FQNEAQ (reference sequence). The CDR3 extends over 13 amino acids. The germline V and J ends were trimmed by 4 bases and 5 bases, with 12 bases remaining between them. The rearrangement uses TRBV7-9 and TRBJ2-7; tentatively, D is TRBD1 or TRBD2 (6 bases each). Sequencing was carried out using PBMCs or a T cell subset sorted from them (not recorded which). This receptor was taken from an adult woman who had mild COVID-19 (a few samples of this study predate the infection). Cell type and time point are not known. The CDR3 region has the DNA TGTGCCAGCAGCTGGGGGGCGCCCCACGAGCAGTACTTC. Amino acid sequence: CASSWGAPHEQYF.